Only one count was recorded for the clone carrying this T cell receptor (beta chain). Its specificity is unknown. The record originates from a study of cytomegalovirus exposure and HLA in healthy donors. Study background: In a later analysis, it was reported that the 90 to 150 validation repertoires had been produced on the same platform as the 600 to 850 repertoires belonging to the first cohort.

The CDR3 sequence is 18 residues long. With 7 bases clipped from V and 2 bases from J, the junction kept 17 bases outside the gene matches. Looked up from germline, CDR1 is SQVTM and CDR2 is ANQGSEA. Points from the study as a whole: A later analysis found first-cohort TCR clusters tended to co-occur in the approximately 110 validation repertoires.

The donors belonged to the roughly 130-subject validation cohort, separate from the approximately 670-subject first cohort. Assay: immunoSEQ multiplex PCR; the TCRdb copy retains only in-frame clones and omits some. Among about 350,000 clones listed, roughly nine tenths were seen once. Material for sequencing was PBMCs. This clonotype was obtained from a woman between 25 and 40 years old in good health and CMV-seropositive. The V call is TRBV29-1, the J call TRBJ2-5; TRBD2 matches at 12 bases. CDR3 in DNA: TGCAGCGGCAGGACTGTCGGGACTAGCGGGTTCCCTCAAGAGACCCAGTACTTC. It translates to CSGRTVGTSGFPQETQYF.